The 9 T cell receptor beta chains below come from one sample, sequenced in a study of human T cells and chemical hapten exposure. As for time point: patch test 1, 2 weeks after DPC sensitization. Treatment: therapeutic diphenylcyclopropenone sensitization with weekly scalp DPC. A single record per CDR3 protein comes from TCRdb applying MiXCR to the RACE reads. The sample has approximately 350,000 distinct CDR3 sequences; 6% to 8.5% are singletons. The sequencing here drew on whole blood, taken in connection with sensitization to the hapten diphenylcyclopropenone (DPC). The receptor set was obtained from a woman between 18 and 29 years old with alopecia areata. Some clones in this sample may be carry-over from other donors' samples.

This chain links TRBV10-3 with TRBJ2-7; TRBD2 matches 16 bases. The germline gives CDR1 ENHRY, CDR2 SYGVKD. This CDR3 has 16 amino acids. V was clipped by 5 bases and J by 1 base; unmatched bases: 2. The chain's CDR3 is CAISTGLAGGSYEQYF. The CDR3 bases are TGTGCCATCAGTACGGGACTAGCGGGGGGGTCCTACGAGCAGTACTTC.

This clonotype was counted only a few times. The chain recombines TRBV7-3 with TRBJ1-1; D is perhaps TRBD1 (5 bases). This CDR3 spans 14 amino acids. CDR1 and CDR2 (germline): SGHTA, FQGTGA. V was clipped by 2 bases and J by 2 bases, with 9 bases between them. The CDR3 nucleotides read TGTGCCAGCAGCTTATTAGGGACTAACACTGAAGCTTTCTTT. Residues: CASSLLGTNTEAFF.

This clonotype was seen repeatedly, ten times or more. The chain links TRBV11-2 to TRBJ2-7; 9 nucleotides align to TRBD1. V dropped 4 bases and J dropped 7; count of bases not matched to a gene: 8. Germline CDR1 SGHAT, CDR2 FQNNGV. The CDR3 is made up of 14 amino acids. The CDR3 DNA follows: TGTGCCAGCAGCTCCAACAGGGGGCGACGGGAGCAGTACTTC. Residues: CASSSNRGRREQYF.

This clonotype was observed many times. The rearrangement joins TRBV6-4 to TRBJ2-3; 9 bases match TRBD2. The length of the CDR3 is 15 residues. Germline CDR1 is MRHNA and CDR2 is SNTAGT. V shed 5 bases, J shed 0 bases, and the junction held 3 bases outside the gene matches. CDR3 amino acids: CASSRAGGSTDTQYF. Here the CDR3 DNA reads TGTGCCAGCAGTAGAGCGGGGGGAAGCACAGATACGCAGTATTTT.

There are a few counts of this clonotype. The V call is TRBV28, the J call TRBJ2-5; unclear D gene. From germline, CDR1 is MDHEN and CDR2 SYDVKM. Trimming left V 6 bases short and J 4 bases short, with 15 bases between. The CDR3 length is 14 residues. CDR3 protein: CASRKGPARETQYF. CDR3 nucleotide sequence: TGTGCCAGCAGAAAAGGCCCCGCCCGAGAGACCCAGTACTTC.

This clonotype was seen only a few times. Compared with germline, one end of the junction differs, possibly owing to a read error. The chain is built from TRBV13 and TRBJ1-1, with TRBD1 matching 7 bases. The CDR3 spans 14 residues. Germline CDR1 is PRHDT and CDR2 is FYEKMQ (reference sequence). DNA of the CDR3: TGTGCCAGCAGCCCCGAGACAGGGAACCCTGAAGCTTTCTTT. Protein sequence: CASSPETGNPEAFF.

This clonotype is deemed medium-sized. The chain links TRBV7-2 to TRBJ2-7, with 8 bases identical to TRBD1. CDR3 size: 15 residues. Per the germline V gene, CDR1 is SGHTA and CDR2 is FQGNSA. With 5 bases clipped from V and 5 bases from J, the junction kept 11 bases outside the gene matches. The CDR3 reads CASSPRQGKADEQYF. The CDR3 DNA is TGTGCCAGCAGCCCCCGACAGGGGAAGGCTGACGAGCAGTACTTC.

This clonotype was detected ten times or more. The chain uses TRBV6-5 and TRBJ1-2; 8 nucleotides agree with TRBD1. CDR1 and CDR2 from the germline V gene are MNHEY and SVGAGI. The CDR3 is 14 amino acids. The junction had 11 bases not matched to a gene; V was cut back by 6 bases and J by 8 bases. Here the CDR3 reads CASRRVDRDEGYTF. The CDR3 DNA reads TGTGCCAGCAGACGAGTGGACAGGGATGAGGGCTACACCTTC.

There are a few counts of this clonotype. V usage is TRBV2 and J usage is TRBJ1-3; perhaps TRBD1 as D (6 bases). Germline assignment: CDR1 SNHLY and CDR2 FYNNEI. This CDR3 spans 16 amino acids. The germline V and J ends were trimmed by 4 bases and 0 bases, with 13 bases remaining between them. The CDR3 loop reads CASSGPGQISGNTIYF. CDR3 DNA sequence: TGTGCCAGCAGTGGCCCCGGACAGATCTCTGGAAACACCATATATTTT.